What follows are 8 T cell receptor beta chains derived from one specimen sequenced in a study of early T cells in non-severe SARS-CoV-2 infection. TCRdb used MiXCR to reprocess the 5' RACE reads, holding one entry per CDR3 protein. This table holds 95,000 to 150,000 distinct CDR3 sequences, about 16% found once. The sequencing sample was made of whole blood. All receptors come from an adult who was a healthcare worker with PCR-confirmed SARS-CoV-2 infection or an uninfected control (not recorded which).

The chain joins TRBV12-3 or TRBV12-4 to TRBJ2-5; D gene ambiguous. Trimming pared 4 bases from V and 7 bases from J, leaving 13 bases between. This CDR3 spans 13 amino acids. The CDR3 bases are TGTGCCAGCAGTTCCTCCGAACCCGGGACCCAGTACTTC. Amino acids: CASSSSEPGTQYF.

This clonotype was observed a few times. CDR3 region: CASSQASGANVLTF. The CDR3 DNA reads TGTGCCAGCAGCCAGGCGTCTGGGGCCAACGTCCTGACTTTC. The V call is TRBV14, the J call TRBJ2-6; D remains ambiguous. Germline assignment: CDR1 SGHDN and CDR2 FVKESK. Trimming shortened V by 3 bases and J by 1 base, and 4 bases separated the two germline ends. This CDR3 has 14 residues.

This clonotype was detected a few times. The chain carries TRBV5-1 and TRBJ1-1; D is ambiguous. V gave up 7 bases and J gave up 2 bases, with 12 bases separating them. The germline V gene has CDR1 SGHRS and CDR2 YFSETQ. The CDR3 has 13 amino acids. The CDR3 is CASRDGVNTEAFF. The CDR3 DNA is TGCGCCAGCCGCGACGGAGTTAACACTGAAGCTTTCTTT.

This clonotype was picked up many times. The chain combines TRBV7-9 with TRBJ2-3, with no clear D. The length of the CDR3 is 12 residues. V lost 0 bases, J lost 6 bases, and 4 bases lay in between. The germline CDR1 and CDR2 sequences are SEHNR and FQNEAQ (reference sequence). The CDR3 here is CASSLAEDTQYF. DNA of the CDR3: TGTGCCAGCAGCTTAGCGGAGGATACGCAGTATTTT.

In its sample, this clonotype was seen many times. The rearrangement links TRBV12-3 or TRBV12-4 to TRBJ2-3; 7 positions agree with TRBD1. This CDR3 spans 14 amino acids. J gave up 4 bases and V 6 bases, and 7 bases lay outside the gene matches. The CDR3 coding sequence is TGTGCCAGCAGCCCGACAGGGAATGCAGATACGCAGTATTTT. As protein: CASSPTGNADTQYF.

The chain couples TRBV7-2 to TRBJ2-5; 9 bases agree with TRBD1. CDR1 and CDR2 from the germline V gene are SGHTA and FQGNSA. The CDR3 has 15 residues. The trim removed 7 bases at V and 1 base at J, leaving 7 bases unmatched. CDR3 in amino acids: CASISMTGGQETQYF. CDR3 sequence (DNA): TGTGCCAGCATCTCTATGACAGGGGGCCAAGAGACCCAGTACTTC.

The chain uses TRBV24-1 and TRBJ1-2; D is unresolved. V lost 6 bases, J lost 2 bases, and 9 bases lay in between. CDR3 length: 13 residues. From germline, CDR1 is KGHDR and CDR2 SFDVKD. Here the CDR3 reads CATSKGGNYGYTF. DNA for the CDR3: TGTGCCACCAGTAAGGGTGGCAACTATGGCTACACCTTC.

This clonotype showed up just a few times. The rearrangement links TRBV27 to TRBJ1-5, with a possible D match to TRBD1 (5 bases). The CDR3 is 15 amino acids. Germline values: CDR1 MNHEY, CDR2 SMNVEV (reference sequence). Trimming cost V 5 bases and J 7 bases, with 18 bases left between them. CDR3 bases: TGTGCCAGCAGTGAGATTGGGCAGGGTAACCAGCCCCAGCATTTT. As protein: CASSEIGQGNQPQHF.